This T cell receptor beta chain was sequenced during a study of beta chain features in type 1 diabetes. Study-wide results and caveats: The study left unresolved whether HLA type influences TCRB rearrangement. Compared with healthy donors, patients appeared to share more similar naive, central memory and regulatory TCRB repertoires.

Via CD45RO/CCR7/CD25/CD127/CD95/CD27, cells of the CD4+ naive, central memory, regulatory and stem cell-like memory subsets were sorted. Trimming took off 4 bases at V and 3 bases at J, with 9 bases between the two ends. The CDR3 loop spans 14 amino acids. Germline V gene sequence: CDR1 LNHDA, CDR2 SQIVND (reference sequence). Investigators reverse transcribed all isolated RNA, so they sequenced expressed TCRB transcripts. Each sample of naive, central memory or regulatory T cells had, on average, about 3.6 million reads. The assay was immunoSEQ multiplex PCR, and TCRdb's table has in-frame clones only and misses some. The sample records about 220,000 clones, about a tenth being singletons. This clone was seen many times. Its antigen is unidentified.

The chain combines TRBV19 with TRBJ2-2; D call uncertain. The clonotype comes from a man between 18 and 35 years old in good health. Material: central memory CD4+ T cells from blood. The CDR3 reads CASSTRQYTGELFF. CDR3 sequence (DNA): TGTGCCAGTAGTACCAGACAATACACCGGGGAGCTGTTTTTT. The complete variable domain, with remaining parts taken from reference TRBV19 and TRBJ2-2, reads DGGITQSPKYLFRKEGQNVTLSCEQNLNHDAMYWYRQDPGQGLRLIYYSQIVNDFQKGDIAEGYSVSREKKESFPLTVTSAQKNPTAFYLCASSTRQYTGELFFGEGSRLTVL.